This record concerns one T cell receptor beta chain sequence. The antigen remains undetermined. Methods used by the authors: CDR3 differences across clinicopathological groups were used to build a distant-metastasis classifier for papillary thyroid cancer. Via MiXCR, TCRdb re-called the PCR reads. These V and J calls are TCRdb output, not the study's own analysis. This table holds 15,000 to 20,000 clones, roughly 14% found once. V was pared by 4 bases and J by 3 bases, with 12 bases between. The CDR3 covers 14 residues. Patients were all untreated before their thyroid surgery. This specimen belongs to a study of metastatic and nonmetastatic thyroid tumors. Overall study context: Across peripheral blood and tumor or nodule tissue samples taken from malignant and benign thyroid patients, the repertoires were compared with one another. Findings of the study overall: Significantly greater TCR beta diversity was reportedly found in malignant thyroid tumors than in benign nodules (in blood and tumor).

The sequenced sample consisted of blood. This clonotype originated in a female donor with papillary thyroid cancer or a benign thyroid nodule (not recorded which). Some clones in this sample may be carry-over from other donors' samples. The chain joins TRBV12-3 or TRBV12-4 to TRBJ1-2, with D uncertain. This chain's CDR3 is CASSSWQKHYGYTF. The CDR3, as DNA: TGTGCCAGCAGTTCCTGGCAAAAACACTATGGCTACACCTTC.